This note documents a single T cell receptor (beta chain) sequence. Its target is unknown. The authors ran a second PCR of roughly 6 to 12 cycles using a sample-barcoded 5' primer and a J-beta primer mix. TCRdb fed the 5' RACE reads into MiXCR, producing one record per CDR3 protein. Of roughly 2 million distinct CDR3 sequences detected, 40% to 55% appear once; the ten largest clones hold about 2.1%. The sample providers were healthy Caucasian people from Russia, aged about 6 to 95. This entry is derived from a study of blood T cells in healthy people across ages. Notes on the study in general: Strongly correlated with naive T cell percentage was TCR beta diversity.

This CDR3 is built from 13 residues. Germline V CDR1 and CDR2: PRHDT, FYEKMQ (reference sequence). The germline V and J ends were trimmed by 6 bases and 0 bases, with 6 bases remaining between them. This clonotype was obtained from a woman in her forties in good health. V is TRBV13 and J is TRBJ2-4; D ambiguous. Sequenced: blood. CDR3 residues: CASRMGAKNIQYF. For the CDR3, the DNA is TGTGCCAGCAGGATGGGAGCCAAAAACATTCAGTACTTC.